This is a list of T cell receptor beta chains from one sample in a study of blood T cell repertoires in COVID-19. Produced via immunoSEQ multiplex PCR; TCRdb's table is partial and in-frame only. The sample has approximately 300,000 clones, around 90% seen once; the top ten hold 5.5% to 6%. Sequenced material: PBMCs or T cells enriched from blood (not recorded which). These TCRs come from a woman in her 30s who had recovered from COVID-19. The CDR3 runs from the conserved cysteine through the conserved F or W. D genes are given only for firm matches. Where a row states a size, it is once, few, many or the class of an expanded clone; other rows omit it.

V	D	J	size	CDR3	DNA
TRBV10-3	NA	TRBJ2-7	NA	CAISAGGGSYEQYF	TGTGCCATCAGTGCCGGGGGAGGTTCCTACGAGCAGTACTTC
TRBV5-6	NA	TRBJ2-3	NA	CASSRQSTDTQYF	TGTGCCAGCAGCCGACAGAGCACAGATACGCAGTATTTT
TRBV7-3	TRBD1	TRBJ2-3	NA	CASSLRRTGTDTQYF	TGTGCCAGCAGCTTGAGGCGGACAGGGACGGATACGCAGTATTTT
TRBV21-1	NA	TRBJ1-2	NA	CAVPGGARNGYTF	TGTGCCGTCCCCGGGGGGGCAAGGAATGGCTACACCTTC
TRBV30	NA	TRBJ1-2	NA	CAWSPAGRRGYTF	TGTGCCTGGAGCCCGGCGGGGCGTAGAGGCTACACCTTC
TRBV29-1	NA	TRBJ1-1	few	CSVEDREGRGTEAFF	TGCAGCGTTGAAGATCGGGAGGGACGGGGCACTGAAGCTTTCTTT
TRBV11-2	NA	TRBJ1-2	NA	CASSWSSGTNYGYTF	TGTGCCAGCAGCTGGTCCTCAGGGACTAACTATGGCTACACCTTC
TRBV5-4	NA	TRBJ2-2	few	CASSPARLGSGTGELFF	TGTGCCAGCAGCCCCGCGAGACTAGGGTCTGGGACCGGGGAGCTGTTTTTT
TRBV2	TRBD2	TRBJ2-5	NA	CASSVTSGGAETQYF	TGTGCCAGCAGTGTGACTAGCGGGGGGGCCGAGACCCAGTACTTC
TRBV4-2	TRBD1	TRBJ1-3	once	CASSQNRGPGNTIYF	TGTGCCAGCAGCCAAAACAGGGGGCCTGGAAACACCATATATTTT
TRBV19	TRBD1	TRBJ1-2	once	CASSSPRQGDFGYTF	TGTGCCAGTAGTAGCCCTCGACAGGGGGATTTTGGCTACACCTTC
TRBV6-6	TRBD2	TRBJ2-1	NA	CASSYRTSGGDGEQFF	TGTGCCAGCAGTTACAGGACTAGCGGGGGGGACGGGGAGCAGTTCTTC
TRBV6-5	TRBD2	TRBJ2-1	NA	CASSYPGLAGQFF	TGTGCCAGCAGTTACCCGGGACTAGCGGGACAGTTCTTC
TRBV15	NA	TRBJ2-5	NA	CATSSFSRRETQYF	TGTGCCACCAGCAGTTTTTCTAGGAGAGAGACCCAGTACTTC
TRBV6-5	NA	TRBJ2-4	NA	CASSYRSNLAKNIQYF	TGTGCCAGCAGTTACCGGTCGAATCTAGCCAAAAACATTCAGTACTTC
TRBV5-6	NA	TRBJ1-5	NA	CASSSRTVEGNQPQHF	TGTGCCAGCAGCTCACGGACCGTGGAGGGAAATCAGCCCCAGCATTTT
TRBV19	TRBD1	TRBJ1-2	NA	CASSTGTGALYGYTF	TGTGCCAGTAGTACCGGGACAGGGGCACTCTATGGCTACACCTTC
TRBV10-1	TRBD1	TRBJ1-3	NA	CASSESRQGGNTIYF	TGCGCCAGCAGTGAGTCCCGACAGGGGGGAAACACCATATATTTT
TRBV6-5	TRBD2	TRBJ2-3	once	CASSSSGGETDTQYF	TGTGCCAGCAGTTCGAGCGGGGGGGAGACAGATACGCAGTATTTT
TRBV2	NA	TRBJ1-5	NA	CASSDFGGGQPQHF	TGTGCCAGCAGTGACTTTGGGGGAGGTCAGCCCCAGCATTTT
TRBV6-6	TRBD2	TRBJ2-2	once	CASSLPGLPTGELFF	TGTGCCAGCAGTTTACCGGGACTACCAACCGGGGAGCTGTTTTTT
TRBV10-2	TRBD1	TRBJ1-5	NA	CASSPTGGSQPQHF	TGCGCCAGCAGCCCGACAGGGGGCAGTCAGCCCCAGCATTTT
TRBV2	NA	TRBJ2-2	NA	CASSEVRTVNRGGELFF	TGTGCCAGCAGTGAAGTCCGGACAGTCAACCGTGGCGGGGAGCTGTTTTTT
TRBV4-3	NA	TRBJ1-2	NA	CASSQGQTFYGYTF	TGCGCCAGCAGCCAAGGACAGACCTTCTATGGCTACACCTTC
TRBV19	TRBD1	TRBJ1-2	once	CAIGTGRGYTF	TGTGCCATCGGGACAGGTCGGGGCTACACCTTC
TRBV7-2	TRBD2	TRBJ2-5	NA	CASSRTSGAETQYF	TGTGCCAGCAGTCGGACTAGCGGGGCGGAGACCCAGTACTTC
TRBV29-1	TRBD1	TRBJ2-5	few	CSVERNPDRAETQYF	TGCAGCGTTGAAAGAAATCCGGACAGGGCAGAGACCCAGTACTTC
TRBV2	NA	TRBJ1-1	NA	CASRAQGRNTEAFF	TGTGCCAGCAGGGCGCAGGGGCGGAACACTGAAGCTTTCTTT
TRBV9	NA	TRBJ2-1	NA	CASSVSVRDDEQFF	TGTGCCAGCAGCGTATCAGTCAGGGATGATGAGCAGTTCTTC
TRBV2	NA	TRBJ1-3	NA	CASSEPTGAGNTIYF	TGTGCCAGCAGTGAACCGACAGGTGCTGGAAACACCATATATTTT
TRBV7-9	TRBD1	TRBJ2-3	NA	CASSFRDRAYTDTQYF	TGTGCCAGCAGCTTTCGGGACAGAGCCTACACAGATACGCAGTATTTT
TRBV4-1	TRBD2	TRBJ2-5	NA	CASSQEGGGPKTQYF	TGCGCCAGCAGCCAAGAAGGCGGGGGGCCGAAGACCCAGTACTTC
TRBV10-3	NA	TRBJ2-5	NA	CAISDSSETQYF	TGTGCCATCAGTGATAGCTCGGAGACCCAGTACTTC